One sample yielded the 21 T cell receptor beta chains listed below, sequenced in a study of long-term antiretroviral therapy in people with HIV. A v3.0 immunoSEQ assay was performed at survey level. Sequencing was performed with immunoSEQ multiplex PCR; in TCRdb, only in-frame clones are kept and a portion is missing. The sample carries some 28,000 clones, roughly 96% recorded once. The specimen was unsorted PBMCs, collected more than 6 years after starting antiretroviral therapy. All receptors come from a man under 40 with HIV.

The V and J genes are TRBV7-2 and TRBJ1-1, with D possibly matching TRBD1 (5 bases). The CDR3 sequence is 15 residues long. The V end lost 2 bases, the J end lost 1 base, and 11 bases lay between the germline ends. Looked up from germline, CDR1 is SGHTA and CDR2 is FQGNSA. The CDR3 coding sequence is TGTGCCAGCAGCTTATACCCGGGGCAGAACACTGAAGCTTTCTTT. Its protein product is CASSLYPGQNTEAFF.

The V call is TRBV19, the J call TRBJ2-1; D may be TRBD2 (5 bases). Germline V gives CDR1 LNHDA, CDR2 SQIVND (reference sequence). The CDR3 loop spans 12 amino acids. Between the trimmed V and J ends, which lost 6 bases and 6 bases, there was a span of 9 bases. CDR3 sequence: CASSITSNEQFF. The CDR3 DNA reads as TGTGCCAGTAGCATAACTAGCAATGAGCAGTTCTTC. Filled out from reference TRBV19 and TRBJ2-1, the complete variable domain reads DGGITQSPKYLFRKEGQNVTLSCEQNLNHDAMYWYRQDPGQGLRLIYYSQIVNDFQKGDIAEGYSVSREKKESFPLTVTSAQKNPTAFYLCASSITSNEQFFGPGTRLTVL.

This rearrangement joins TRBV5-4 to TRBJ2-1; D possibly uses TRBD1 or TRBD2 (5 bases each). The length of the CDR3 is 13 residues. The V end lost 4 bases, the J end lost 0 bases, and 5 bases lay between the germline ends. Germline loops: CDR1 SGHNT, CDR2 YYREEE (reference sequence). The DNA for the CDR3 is TGTGCCAGCAGCGGGGGCTCCTACAATGAGCAGTTCTTC. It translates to CASSGGSYNEQFF.

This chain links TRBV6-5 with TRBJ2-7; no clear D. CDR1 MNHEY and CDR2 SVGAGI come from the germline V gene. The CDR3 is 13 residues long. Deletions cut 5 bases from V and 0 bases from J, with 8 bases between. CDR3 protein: CASSHPSSYEQYF. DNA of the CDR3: TGTGCCAGCAGTCACCCATCCTCCTACGAGCAGTACTTC.

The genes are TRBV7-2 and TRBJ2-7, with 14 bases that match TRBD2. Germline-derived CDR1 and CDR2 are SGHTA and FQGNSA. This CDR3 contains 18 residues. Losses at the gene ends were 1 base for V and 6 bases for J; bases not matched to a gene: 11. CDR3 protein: CASSLGYRTSGGQSEQYF. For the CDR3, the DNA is TGTGCCAGCAGCTTAGGATACCGGACTAGCGGGGGGCAAAGCGAGCAGTACTTC.

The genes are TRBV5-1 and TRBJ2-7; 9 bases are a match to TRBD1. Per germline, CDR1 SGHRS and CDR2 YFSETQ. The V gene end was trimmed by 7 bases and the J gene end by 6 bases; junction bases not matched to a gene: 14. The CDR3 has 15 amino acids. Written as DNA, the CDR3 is TGCGCCAGCTCCTATACCGGGACAGGGAGGGGCGAGCAGTACTTC. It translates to CASSYTGTGRGEQYF.

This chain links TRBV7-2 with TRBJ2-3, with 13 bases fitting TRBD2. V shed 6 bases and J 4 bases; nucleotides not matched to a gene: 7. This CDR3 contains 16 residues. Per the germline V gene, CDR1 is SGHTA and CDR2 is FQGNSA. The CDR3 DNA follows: TGTGCCAGCAGGGCGGGACTAGCGGGAACCGCAGATACGCAGTATTTT. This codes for CASRAGLAGTADTQYF.

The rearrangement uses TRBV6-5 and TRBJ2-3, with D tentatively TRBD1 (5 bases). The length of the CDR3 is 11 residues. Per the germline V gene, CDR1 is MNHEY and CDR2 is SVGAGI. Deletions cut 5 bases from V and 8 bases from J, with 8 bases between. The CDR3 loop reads CASSQGPTQYF. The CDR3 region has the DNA TGTGCCAGCAGTCAGGGCCCTACGCAGTATTTT.

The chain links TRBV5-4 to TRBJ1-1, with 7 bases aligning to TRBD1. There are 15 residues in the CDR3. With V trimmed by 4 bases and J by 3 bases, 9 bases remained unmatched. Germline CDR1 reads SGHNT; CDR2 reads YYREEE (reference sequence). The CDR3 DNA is TGTGCCAGCAGCGACCCAACAGGGGAGTACACTGAAGCTTTCTTT. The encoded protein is CASSDPTGEYTEAFF.

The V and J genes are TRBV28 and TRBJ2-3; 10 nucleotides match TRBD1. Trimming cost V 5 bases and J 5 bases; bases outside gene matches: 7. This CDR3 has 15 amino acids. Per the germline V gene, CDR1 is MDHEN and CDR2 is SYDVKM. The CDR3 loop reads CASSVTGGAKDTQYF. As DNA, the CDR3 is TGTGCCAGCAGTGTGACAGGGGGCGCGAAAGATACGCAGTATTTT.

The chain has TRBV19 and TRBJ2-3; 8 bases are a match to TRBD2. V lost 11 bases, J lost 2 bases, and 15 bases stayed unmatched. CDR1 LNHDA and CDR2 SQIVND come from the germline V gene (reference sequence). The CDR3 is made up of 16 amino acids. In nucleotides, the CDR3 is TGTGCCCCCGTTTGGGGGCGGGAGGAGGCCACAGATACGCAGTATTTT. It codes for CAPVWGREEATDTQYF.

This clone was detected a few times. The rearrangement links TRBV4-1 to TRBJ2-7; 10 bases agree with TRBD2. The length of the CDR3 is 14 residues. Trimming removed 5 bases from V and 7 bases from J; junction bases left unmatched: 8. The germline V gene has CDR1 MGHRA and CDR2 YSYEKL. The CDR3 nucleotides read TGCGCCAGCAGCTACCTAGCGGGAGCGGGAGAGCAGTACTTC. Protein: CASSYLAGAGEQYF.

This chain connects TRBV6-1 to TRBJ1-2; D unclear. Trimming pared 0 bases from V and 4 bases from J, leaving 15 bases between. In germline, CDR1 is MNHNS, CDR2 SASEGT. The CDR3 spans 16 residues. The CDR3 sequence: CASSEADGRALYGYTF. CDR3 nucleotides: TGTGCCAGCAGTGAAGCGGATGGGCGGGCCCTCTATGGCTACACCTTC.

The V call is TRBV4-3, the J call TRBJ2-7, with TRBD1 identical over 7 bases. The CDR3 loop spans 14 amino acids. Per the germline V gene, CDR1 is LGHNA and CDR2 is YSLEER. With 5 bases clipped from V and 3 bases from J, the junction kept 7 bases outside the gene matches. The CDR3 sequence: CASSSTGEGYEQYF. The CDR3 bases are TGCGCCAGCAGCTCCACAGGGGAAGGCTACGAGCAGTACTTC.

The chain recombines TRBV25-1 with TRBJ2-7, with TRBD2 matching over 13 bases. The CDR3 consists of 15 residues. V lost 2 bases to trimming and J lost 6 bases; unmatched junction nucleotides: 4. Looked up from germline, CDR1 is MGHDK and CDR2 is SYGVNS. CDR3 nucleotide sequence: TGTGCCAGCAGTGAACTTGGGACTAGCGGGACCGAGCAGTACTTC. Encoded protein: CASSELGTSGTEQYF.

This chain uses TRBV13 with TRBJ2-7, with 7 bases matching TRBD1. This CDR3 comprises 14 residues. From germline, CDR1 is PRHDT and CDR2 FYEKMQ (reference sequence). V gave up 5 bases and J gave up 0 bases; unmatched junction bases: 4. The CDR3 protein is CASSPGQSSYEQYF. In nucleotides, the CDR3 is TGTGCCAGCAGCCCGGGACAGAGCTCCTACGAGCAGTACTTC. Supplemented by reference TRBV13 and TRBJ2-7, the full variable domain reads AAGVIQSPRHLIKEKRETATLKCYPIPRHDTVYWYQQGPGQDPQFLISFYEKMQSDKGSIPDRFSAQQFSDYHSELNMSSLELGDSALYFCASSPGQSSYEQYFGPGTRLTVT.

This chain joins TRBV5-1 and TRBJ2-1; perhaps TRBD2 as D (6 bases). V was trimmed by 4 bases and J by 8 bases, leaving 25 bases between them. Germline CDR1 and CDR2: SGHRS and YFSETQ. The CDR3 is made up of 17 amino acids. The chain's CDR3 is CASSDELYGGMGDEQFF. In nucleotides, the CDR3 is TGCGCCAGCAGCGACGAATTGTACGGCGGGATGGGCGATGAGCAGTTCTTC.

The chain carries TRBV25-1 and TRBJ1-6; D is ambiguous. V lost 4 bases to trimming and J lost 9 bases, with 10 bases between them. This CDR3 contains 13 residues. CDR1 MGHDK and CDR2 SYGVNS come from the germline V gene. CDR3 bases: TGTGCCAGCAGTGTTGCCGCCTCTTCACCCCTCCACTTT. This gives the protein CASSVAASSPLHF.

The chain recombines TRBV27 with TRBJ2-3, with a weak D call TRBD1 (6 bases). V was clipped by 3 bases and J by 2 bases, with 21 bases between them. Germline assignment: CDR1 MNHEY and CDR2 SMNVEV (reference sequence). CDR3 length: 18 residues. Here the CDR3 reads CASSLFGVSQGTTDTQYF. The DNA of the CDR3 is TGTGCCAGCAGTTTGTTTGGGGTTTCTCAGGGGACCACAGATACGCAGTATTTT.

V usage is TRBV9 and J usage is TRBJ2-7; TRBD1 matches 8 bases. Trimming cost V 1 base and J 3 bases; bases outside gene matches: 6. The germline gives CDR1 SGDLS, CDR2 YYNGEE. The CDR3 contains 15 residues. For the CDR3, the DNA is TGTGCCAGCAGCGTATTTCCGGGACAGGACTACGAGCAGTACTTC. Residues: CASSVFPGQDYEQYF.

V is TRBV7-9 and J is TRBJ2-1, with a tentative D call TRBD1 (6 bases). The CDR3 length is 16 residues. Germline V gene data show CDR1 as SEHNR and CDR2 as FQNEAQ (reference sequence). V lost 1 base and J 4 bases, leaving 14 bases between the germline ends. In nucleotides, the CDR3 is TGTGCCAGCAGCTTAGGCCACAGGGCACCATACAATGAGCAGTTCTTC. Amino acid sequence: CASSLGHRAPYNEQFF.